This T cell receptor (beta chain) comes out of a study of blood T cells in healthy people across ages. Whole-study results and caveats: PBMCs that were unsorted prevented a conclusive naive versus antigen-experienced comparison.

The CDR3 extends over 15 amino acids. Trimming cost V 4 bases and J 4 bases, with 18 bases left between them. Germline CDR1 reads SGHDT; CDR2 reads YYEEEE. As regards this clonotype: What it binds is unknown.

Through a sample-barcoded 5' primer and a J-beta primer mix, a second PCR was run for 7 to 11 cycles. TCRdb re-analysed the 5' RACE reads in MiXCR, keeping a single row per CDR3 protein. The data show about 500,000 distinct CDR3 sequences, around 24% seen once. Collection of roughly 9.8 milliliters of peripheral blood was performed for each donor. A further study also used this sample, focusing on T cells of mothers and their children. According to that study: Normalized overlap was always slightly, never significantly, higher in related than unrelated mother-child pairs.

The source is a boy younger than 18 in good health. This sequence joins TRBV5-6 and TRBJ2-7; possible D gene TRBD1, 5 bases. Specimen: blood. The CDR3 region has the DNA TGTGCCAGCAGCCTCCCCGAGACAGAGCGTTACGAGCAGTACTTC. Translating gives CASSLPETERYEQYF.